This record covers a single T cell receptor (beta chain). Recruitment covered hyperthyroidism patients aged 18 to 65 whose new diagnosis was of under 2 months' duration. Patients were excluded if they had other autoimmune diseases or uncontrolled infections, and likewise if pregnancy or lactation applied. The data were obtained in a study of Graves' ophthalmopathy and Graves' hyperthyroidism. Study-wide context: Stable hyperthyroidism meant no progression to ophthalmopathy within 18 months of follow-up.

CDR3 regions of TCR beta were amplified from RNA transcripts. HTBI primers were used in a first-round RT-PCR, which preceded a second-round multiplex PCR. TCRdb analysed the multiplex PCR reads with MiXCR anew, one entry per CDR3 protein. The top ten hold roughly 4% of the sample, which has 450,000 to 600,000 distinct CDR3 sequences, about 35% seen once. V dropped 6 bases and J dropped 5; count of bases not matched to a gene: 3. CDR1 is DFQATT, CDR2 SNEGSKA, per germline (reference sequence). This CDR3 has 14 amino acids. The specimen sequenced was peripheral blood or thyroid tissue (not recorded which). The sequence was collected from an adult man with Graves' hyperthyroidism. This chain uses TRBV20-1 with TRBJ2-3, with 15 nucleotides matching TRBD2. CDR3 sequence reads: CSAEGLAGGDTQYF. Written as DNA, the CDR3 is TGCAGTGCAGAGGGACTAGCGGGGGGAGATACGCAGTATTTT.